This record looks at one TCR beta chain sequence and its context. How the authors handled the data: How many nucleated cells were present was estimated from reference gene primer amplification. Measured with immunoSEQ multiplex PCR; TCRdb has only the in-frame clones, and not every one. V, J and clone size were drawn from that table, and D and trimming were deduced from the DNA. The sample has 230,000 or so clones, about 80% seen once. CDR1 and CDR2 from the germline V gene are KGHSH and LQKENI. V was trimmed by 2 bases and J by 8 bases, leaving 15 bases between them. This CDR3 contains 15 residues. The record originates from a study of blood T cell repertoires in COVID-19. Study context: Samples of COVID-19 (acute and convalescent) were obtained from the United States, Italy and Spain. The analysed material was cDNA or gDNA that came from T cells, B-cell-depleted T cells, or PBMCs.

This sequence was found in a man over 45 with active or convalescent COVID-19. The chain is built from TRBV18 and TRBJ1-4, with D possibly being TRBD1 (5 bases). The sample consisted of peripheral blood. The chain's CDR3 is CASSPKGQAREKLFF. In DNA, the CDR3 is TGTGCCAGCTCACCAAAGGGGCAGGCCCGGGAAAAACTGTTTTTT.